Shown below are 24 T cell receptor beta chains from a single sample sequenced in a study of cytomegalovirus exposure and HLA in healthy donors. PCR was performed using 60 Vbeta and 13 Jbeta primers. Sequenced by immunoSEQ multiplex PCR; TCRdb stores in-frame clones only, minus some. This sample yields approximately 90,000 clones, of which around 70% are seen a single time; about 14% belongs to the top ten. The sample comprised PBMCs. Receptors originate from a woman in her fifties or sixties in good health and CMV-seropositive.

The V call is TRBV6-6, the J call TRBJ2-7; TRBD1 matches at 8 bases. The CDR3 has 14 residues. With 5 bases clipped from V and 6 bases from J, the junction kept 9 bases outside the gene matches. Per germline, CDR1 MNHNY and CDR2 SVGAGI (reference sequence). The CDR3 DNA reads as TGTGCCAGCAGTAGGGGACAGGCGAGTTCCGAGCAGTACTTC. Protein product: CASSRGQASSEQYF.

J is TRBJ2-5 and V is TRBV5-4; no reliable D call. Trimming took off 4 bases at V and 0 bases at J, with 13 bases between the two ends. The germline V gene has CDR1 SGHNT and CDR2 YYREEE (reference sequence). The CDR3 has 15 residues. CDR3 nucleotides: TGTGCCAGCAGCACCAAGACGGGTCACCAAGAGACCCAGTACTTC. Translation: CASSTKTGHQETQYF.

The chain uses TRBV10-3 and TRBJ1-2; D not resolved. This CDR3 comprises 15 residues. Germline V gene sequence: CDR1 ENHRY, CDR2 SYGVKD. Trimming took off 4 bases at V and 0 bases at J, with 12 bases between the two ends. The DNA for the CDR3 is TGTGCCATCAGTGGACCAGGCCGAGCTAACTATGGCTACACCTTC. This translates into CAISGPGRANYGYTF.

The chain is built from TRBV28 and TRBJ2-3; 10 bases agree with TRBD1. Germline V CDR1 and CDR2: MDHEN, SYDVKM. V lost 6 bases, J lost 4 bases, and 7 bases stayed unmatched. The CDR3 consists of 15 residues. In DNA, the CDR3 is TGTGCCAGCAGGCCGACAGGGGGCCGACCAGATACGCAGTATTTT. It specifies CASRPTGGRPDTQYF.

The V and J genes are TRBV9 and TRBJ1-1; possible D gene TRBD1, 6 bases. This CDR3 has 15 amino acids. Germline CDR1 SGDLS, CDR2 YYNGEE. V shed 0 bases and J shed 4 bases, with 13 bases lying between them. The CDR3 reads CASSVGWGTSTEAFF. CDR3 nucleotide sequence: TGTGCCAGCAGCGTAGGTTGGGGGACAAGCACTGAAGCTTTCTTT. Complete variable domain (other parts from reference TRBV9 and TRBJ1-1): DSGVTQTPKHLITATGQRVTLRCSPRSGDLSVYWYQQSLDQGLQFLIQYYNGEERAKGNILERFSAQQFPDLHSELNLSSLELGDSALYFCASSVGWGTSTEAFFGQGTRLTVV.

This clone was found a few times. Germline and junction disagree at one end, which may indicate a read error. The CDR3 is CHGGEQYF. CDR3 nucleotide sequence: TGCCATGGAGGCGAGCAGTACTTC. The chain couples TRBV6-1 to TRBJ2-7; possibly TRBD2 for D (5 bases). Germline V gene lookup returns CDR1 MNHNS and CDR2 SASEGT. The CDR3 consists of 8 residues.

This clone was seen a single time. V is TRBV7-6 and J is TRBJ1-3; D is unresolved. Trimming removed 1 base from V and 0 bases from J, with 13 bases in between. The CDR3 consists of 17 residues. Germline V CDR1 and CDR2: SGHVS, FNYEAQ. The chain's CDR3 is CASSLGSSTVSGNTIYF. CDR3 nucleotide sequence: TGTGCCAGCAGCTTAGGTAGTAGTACAGTCTCTGGAAACACCATATATTTT.

This chain uses TRBV2 with TRBJ2-2; TRBD1 agrees at 8 bases. V was clipped by 3 bases and J by 7 bases; unmatched bases: 10. The CDR3 sequence is 16 residues long. Germline V lookup: CDR1 SNHLY, CDR2 FYNNEI. The CDR3 nucleotides are TGTGCCAGCAGTGATGGCAGGGGGCCGTTGGACGGGGAGCTGTTTTTT. Translated: CASSDGRGPLDGELFF.

V is TRBV5-1 and J is TRBJ1-2; TRBD1 agrees at 9 bases. V was clipped by 0 bases and J by 4 bases; unmatched bases: 4. Germline assignment: CDR1 SGHRS and CDR2 YFSETQ. This CDR3 contains 15 residues. CDR3 coding DNA: TGCGCCAGCAGCTTGGATGGGACAGGGTTCTATGGCTACACCTTC. It translates to CASSLDGTGFYGYTF. The full variable domain, completed using reference TRBV5-1 and TRBJ1-2, is KAGVTQTPRYLIKTRGQQVTLSCSPISGHRSVSWYQQTPGQGLQFLFEYFSETQRNKGNFPGRFSGRQFSNSRSEMNVSTLELGDSALYLCASSLDGTGFYGYTFGSGTRLTVV.

This chain joins TRBV7-2 and TRBJ2-7, with TRBD1 matching over 8 bases. The V and J ends lost 3 bases and 6 bases, in that order; junction bases with no gene match: 4. Germline CDR1 and CDR2: SGHTA and FQGNSA. The CDR3 spans 13 residues. The chain's CDR3 is CASSLRQGIEQYF. The CDR3 DNA reads as TGTGCCAGCAGCTTGCGACAGGGGATCGAGCAGTACTTC.

This clone has only a few counts. The CDR3 here is CASSPPLGPQHF. The CDR3 DNA reads TGTGCCAGCTCACCCCCACTTGGTCCCCAGCATTTT. The chain uses TRBV18 and TRBJ1-5; D uncertain. Germline lookup yields CDR1 KGHSH and CDR2 LQKENI. The length of the CDR3 is 12 residues. Trimming removed 3 bases from V and 10 bases from J, with 10 bases in between.

This chain connects TRBV6-1 to TRBJ2-3; D is uncertain. V lost 1 base to trimming and J lost 2 bases, with 10 bases between them. Germline V gene lookup returns CDR1 MNHNS and CDR2 SASEGT. The CDR3 contains 15 residues. The CDR3, as DNA: TGTGCCAGCAGTGAAGTAATGGGCCTCACAGATACGCAGTATTTT. This codes for CASSEVMGLTDTQYF.

This clone occurred a few times. The chain combines TRBV7-9 with TRBJ2-1, with TRBD2 matching over 15 bases. The germline gives CDR1 SEHNR, CDR2 FQNEAQ (reference sequence). The CDR3 length is 16 residues. V shed 5 bases, J shed 9 bases, and the junction held 8 bases outside the gene matches. This CDR3 reads CASSLGTSGRRGEQFF. The CDR3 coding sequence is TGTGCCAGCAGCCTCGGGACTAGCGGGAGGCGGGGTGAGCAGTTCTTC.

The V call is TRBV9, the J call TRBJ2-6, with TRBD1 as a possible D gene (5 bases). CDR3 size: 16 residues. CDR1 and CDR2 (germline): SGDLS, YYNGEE. The V gene lost 3 bases and the J gene lost 5 bases, with 15 bases spanning the gap. CDR3 region: CASSAETAFRANVLTF. The CDR3 coding sequence is TGTGCCAGCAGCGCCGAGACAGCCTTCCGGGCCAACGTCCTGACTTTC.

This clone was counted once. V is TRBV5-1 and J is TRBJ2-7, with D hard to call. Looked up from germline, CDR1 is SGHRS and CDR2 is YFSETQ. V was cut by 4 bases and J by 1 base, with 9 bases left in between. CDR3 length: 13 residues. The CDR3 loop is CASSMSISYEQYF. The CDR3 nucleotides are TGCGCCAGCAGCATGAGTATTTCCTACGAGCAGTACTTC.

This chain links TRBV6-6 with TRBJ2-7; tentative D call: TRBD1 (6 bases). With 6 bases removed from V and 0 bases from J, the gap between germline ends came to 12 bases. This CDR3 is built from 14 residues. Germline V lookup: CDR1 MNHNY, CDR2 SVGAGI (reference sequence). In DNA, the CDR3 is TGTGCCAGCAGGCTCACAGGGAGCTCCTACGAGCAGTACTTC. It translates to CASRLTGSSYEQYF.

The V and J genes are TRBV27 and TRBJ2-1; D may be TRBD1 (6 bases). Germline V gene sequence: CDR1 MNHEY, CDR2 SMNVEV (reference sequence). Between the trimmed V and J ends, which lost 7 bases and 2 bases, there was a span of 21 bases. The CDR3 has 17 amino acids. The CDR3 is CASTRNKQGSAYNEQFF. In DNA, the CDR3 is TGTGCCAGCACCCGAAACAAACAGGGAAGCGCCTACAATGAGCAGTTCTTC.

This clone was observed a few times. The chain couples TRBV29-1 to TRBJ2-7; TRBD2 aligns across 11 bases. V lost 0 bases to trimming and J lost 7 bases; unmatched junction nucleotides: 8. This CDR3 comprises 15 residues. Germline V CDR1 and CDR2: SQVTM, ANQGSEA. Here the CDR3 reads CSVEDASGGLDEQYF. The CDR3 DNA reads TGCAGCGTTGAAGATGCTAGCGGGGGGCTTGATGAGCAGTACTTC.

The chain combines TRBV28 with TRBJ1-5; 8 nucleotides match TRBD1. Per the germline V gene, CDR1 is MDHEN and CDR2 is SYDVKM. The CDR3 extends over 14 amino acids. V lost 7 bases and J lost 9; bases outside the gene matches: 11. CDR3 nucleotides: TGTGCCAGCAAAACTCCGGGACAGGTATCGCCCCAGCATTTT. It is translated as CASKTPGQVSPQHF.

V usage is TRBV5-1 and J usage is TRBJ2-1; 9 nucleotides line up with TRBD2. Trimming cost V 0 bases and J 10 bases; bases outside gene matches: 11. Germline loops: CDR1 SGHRS, CDR2 YFSETQ. CDR3 length equals 16 residues. The CDR3: CASSLEVAGAFREQFF. CDR3 bases: TGCGCCAGCAGCTTGGAGGTAGCGGGAGCGTTCAGGGAGCAGTTCTTC.

The chain has TRBV6-1 and TRBJ2-4; D is unresolved. Trimming took off 0 bases at V and 10 bases at J, with 4 bases between the two ends. Germline values: CDR1 MNHNS, CDR2 SASEGT. The CDR3 extends over 11 amino acids. This CDR3 is CASSEASIQYF. The CDR3 nucleotides are TGTGCCAGCAGTGAAGCCTCGATTCAGTACTTC.

The rearrangement joins TRBV11-2 to TRBJ1-2; D unresolved. V lost 0 bases, J lost 3 bases, and 8 bases lay in between. The length of the CDR3 is 14 residues. The germline gives CDR1 SGHAT, CDR2 FQNNGV. CDR3 nucleotide sequence: TGTGCCAGCAGCTTAGACCCAACGGACTATGGCTACACCTTC. It codes for CASSLDPTDYGYTF.

V and J are TRBV7-9 and TRBJ2-5, with 8 positions matching TRBD2. The CDR3 is 14 amino acids. Losses at the gene ends were 3 bases for V and 2 bases for J; bases not matched to a gene: 2. CDR1 is SEHNR and CDR2 is FQNEAQ in the germline V gene (reference sequence). The CDR3 here is CASSLPGGQETQYF. The DNA of the CDR3 is TGTGCCAGCAGCTTGCCGGGGGGGCAAGAGACCCAGTACTTC. The entire variable domain, with the rest obtained from reference TRBV7-9 and TRBJ2-5, is as follows: DTGVSQNPRHKITKRGQNVTFRCDPISEHNRLYWYRQTLGQGPEFLTYFQNEAQLEKSRLLSDRFSAERPKGSFSTLEIQRTEQGDSAMYLCASSLPGGQETQYFGPGTRLLVL.

The rearrangement links TRBV28 to TRBJ2-3; D uncertain. Germline CDR1 is MDHEN and CDR2 is SYDVKM. Trimming left V 2 bases short and J 0 bases short, with 3 bases between. The length of the CDR3 is 13 residues. This CDR3 is CASSLSSTDTQYF. The DNA of the CDR3 is TGTGCCAGCAGTTTAAGCAGCACAGATACGCAGTATTTT.